The 29 T cell receptor beta chains below all came from one sample that was sequenced in a study of OX40 agonist ivuxolimab in advanced cancers. TCRdb's table, derived via immunoSEQ multiplex PCR, lists solely in-frame clones and lacks some. The profile covers tens of thousands of clones, with approximately 92% appearing a single time and approximately 11% taken by the ten largest. The sequences come from CD4+ or CD8+ T cells sorted from blood, collected in a trial of the OX40 agonist ivuxolimab. The source is an adult with an advanced solid tumor such as melanoma, head and neck, liver or kidney cancer.

The CDR3 DNA sequence: TGTGCCAGCAGCTTAGGGAGCGCAGATACGCAGTATTTT. Protein: CASSLGSADTQYF. The chain is built from TRBV7-9 and TRBJ2-3; D is unclear. Trimming cost V 1 base and J 4 bases, with 6 bases left between them. CDR1 and CDR2 from the germline V gene are SEHNR and FQNEAQ (reference sequence). The CDR3 covers 13 residues.

The chain couples TRBV18 to TRBJ2-7; TRBD1 aligns across 9 bases. The CDR3 loop spans 15 amino acids. Trimming at V came to 0 bases and at J to 0 bases, leaving 0 bases not matched to a gene. Germline values: CDR1 KGHSH, CDR2 LQKENI. CDR3 DNA sequence: TGTGCCAGCTCACCACCGGGACAGGGCTCCTACGAGCAGTACTTC. This gives the protein CASSPPGQGSYEQYF.

This rearrangement joins TRBV29-1 to TRBJ1-5, with D unresolved. V was shortened by 4 bases and J by 4 bases, with 8 bases between the two germline ends. The CDR3 consists of 12 residues. Germline-derived CDR1 and CDR2 are SQVTM and ANQGSEA. CDR3 in DNA: TGCAGCGTTGGCAGGATAAATCAGCCCCAGCATTTT. Its translation is CSVGRINQPQHF.

This chain connects TRBV4-3 to TRBJ1-2; D might be TRBD1 (6 bases). Per the germline V gene, CDR1 is LGHNA and CDR2 is YSLEER. The CDR3 runs 14 residues. V lost 0 bases, J lost 5 bases, and 10 bases lay in between. CDR3 sequence (DNA): TGCGCCAGCAGCCAAGAACAGGGACGGTATGGCTACACCTTC. Its protein product is CASSQEQGRYGYTF.

As to this clone: The sample holds other DNA sequences that translate to the same CDR3. The chain employs TRBV19 and TRBJ2-7; D is possibly TRBD1 or TRBD2 (5 bases each). Germline lookup yields CDR1 LNHDA and CDR2 SQIVND (reference sequence). V was shortened by 8 bases and J by 0 bases, with 11 bases between the two germline ends. CDR3 length: 13 amino acids. CDR3 protein: CASRDRSSYEQYF. CDR3 DNA: TGTGCCAGTCGGGACCGGAGCTCCTACGAGCAGTACTTC.

The chain has TRBV7-3 and TRBJ2-3, with unresolved D. Looked up from germline, CDR1 is SGHTA and CDR2 is FQGTGA. This CDR3 has 16 residues. Trimming left V 1 base short and J 1 base short, with 12 bases between. The CDR3: CASSLNYALGTDTQYF. For the CDR3, the DNA is TGTGCCAGCAGCTTAAACTACGCCCTTGGCACAGATACGCAGTATTTT.

The gene calls are TRBV10-1 and TRBJ2-1; D ambiguous. Trimming cost V 0 bases and J 4 bases, with 7 bases left between them. Germline V lookup: CDR1 WNHNN, CDR2 SYGVQD (reference sequence). The CDR3 is made up of 14 amino acids. The CDR3 region has the DNA TGCGCCAGCAGTGAGTCTGTTCTTTACAATGAGCAGTTCTTC. It codes for CASSESVLYNEQFF.

V is TRBV7-9 and J is TRBJ2-7; perhaps TRBD2 as D (5 bases). This CDR3 comprises 15 residues. V lost 5 bases and J lost 2, with 16 bases in between. Germline CDR1 SEHNR, CDR2 FQNEAQ (reference sequence). The CDR3 protein is CASSPGGFGAYEQYF. The DNA of the CDR3 is TGTGCCAGCAGCCCCGGTGGTTTCGGGGCCTACGAGCAGTACTTC.

This clone appeared once. This rearrangement joins TRBV11-2 to TRBJ1-2; D unclear. CDR3 length equals 14 residues. V was clipped by 0 bases and J by 8 bases, with 13 bases between them. The V gene's germline CDR1 is SGHAT and CDR2 FQNNGV. In DNA, the CDR3 is TGTGCCAGCAGCTTAGATGAGGGAATGCGGGGCTACACCTTC. It encodes CASSLDEGMRGYTF.

V usage is TRBV5-4 and J usage is TRBJ2-1, with 7 bases aligning to TRBD2. The junction had 6 bases not matched to a gene; V was cut back by 4 bases and J by 2 bases. The CDR3 is made up of 15 amino acids. Looked up from germline, CDR1 is SGHNT and CDR2 is YYREEE (reference sequence). CDR3 protein: CASSERGGAYNEQFF. DNA of the CDR3: TGTGCCAGCAGCGAGCGGGGAGGGGCCTACAATGAGCAGTTCTTC. The full variable domain, with the rest looked up from reference TRBV5-4 and TRBJ2-1, is ETGVTQSPTHLIKTRGQQVTLRCSSQSGHNTVSWYQQALGQGPQFIFQYYREEENGRGNFPPRFSGLQFPNYSSELNVNALELDDSALYLCASSERGGAYNEQFFGPGTRLTVL.

The chain couples TRBV6-5 to TRBJ1-6; no definite D call. Germline assignment: CDR1 MNHEY and CDR2 SVGAGI. Trimming shortened V by 7 bases and J by 0 bases, and 10 bases separated the two germline ends. CDR3 length equals 15 residues. The CDR3 DNA reads TGTGCCAGCACCCCCTCAGTCTCCTATAATTCACCCCTCCACTTT. It translates to CASTPSVSYNSPLHF.

The chain links TRBV2 to TRBJ1-1, with no clear D. Trimming shortened V by 7 bases and J by 7 bases, and 7 bases separated the two germline ends. CDR1 and CDR2 (germline): SNHLY, FYNNEI. This CDR3 is 10 amino acids long. As DNA, the CDR3 is TGTGCCAGCAACGTGTATGAAGCTTTCTTT. Translated: CASNVYEAFF.

The gene calls are TRBV28 and TRBJ2-7, with D perhaps TRBD1 or TRBD2 (5 bases each). Germline V gives CDR1 MDHEN, CDR2 SYDVKM. V lost 3 bases, J lost 3 bases, and 21 bases lay in between. This CDR3 comprises 17 residues. The chain's CDR3 is CASSFEGNSGARYEQYF. The CDR3 DNA reads TGTGCCAGCAGTTTTGAGGGGAATTCCGGGGCACGCTACGAGCAGTACTTC.

The V and J genes are TRBV19 and TRBJ1-6; no clear D. Germline V gene data show CDR1 as LNHDA and CDR2 as SQIVND (reference sequence). This CDR3 spans 12 amino acids. The V and J ends lost 3 bases and 9 bases respectively, with 6 bases between them. CDR3 nucleotide sequence: TGTGCCAGTAGTATTGGGGTTTCACCCCTCCACTTT. It yields the protein CASSIGVSPLHF.

This clone was seen a single time. The chain recombines TRBV4-2 with TRBJ2-7, with TRBD2 as a possible D gene (6 bases). Trimming took off 3 bases at V and 0 bases at J, with 12 bases between the two ends. This CDR3 spans 15 amino acids. Germline V lookup: CDR1 LGHNA, CDR2 YNFKEQ. CDR3 nucleotides: TGTGCCAGCAGCCAGGCTGCTAGCGACTCCTACGAGCAGTACTTC. This gives the protein CASSQAASDSYEQYF.

This clone showed up just once. The chain couples TRBV7-3 to TRBJ2-3, with 8 bases identical to TRBD1. The V and J ends lost 4 bases and 4 bases, in that order; junction bases with no gene match: 4. Germline V gene lookup returns CDR1 SGHTA and CDR2 FQGTGA. This CDR3 comprises 14 residues. The CDR3: CASSSDRAADTQYF. The CDR3 region has the DNA TGTGCCAGCAGCTCGGACAGGGCGGCAGATACGCAGTATTTT.

V gene TRBV18 combines with J gene TRBJ2-7; D is uncertain. Per the germline V gene, CDR1 is KGHSH and CDR2 is LQKENI. This CDR3 has 14 amino acids. Trimming shortened V by 2 bases and J by 3 bases, and 11 bases separated the two germline ends. DNA for the CDR3: TGTGCCAGCTCACCAGATTCAAACTACTACGAGCAGTACTTC. Its translation: CASSPDSNYYEQYF.

This rearrangement joins TRBV6-5 to TRBJ2-2; D is perhaps TRBD2 (6 bases). The ends were cut back, 5 bases at V and 1 base at J, with 11 bases in the middle. The CDR3 is 15 amino acids. Per the germline V gene, CDR1 is MNHEY and CDR2 is SVGAGI. In DNA form, the CDR3 reads TGTGCCAGCAGTCAGGGAGGTCTGAACACCGGGGAGCTGTTTTTT. It specifies CASSQGGLNTGELFF.

The J gene is TRBJ2-3, the V gene TRBV29-1; D perhaps matches TRBD2 (5 bases). The V end lost 3 bases, the J end lost 7 bases, and 14 bases lay between the germline ends. CDR1 SQVTM and CDR2 ANQGSEA come from the germline V gene. This CDR3 is built from 13 residues. For the CDR3, the DNA is TGCAGCGTTGAGTCATCCACGGGGTATACGCAGTATTTT. Protein: CSVESSTGYTQYF.

This clone was observed once. The chain employs TRBV30 and TRBJ2-1; D may be TRBD2 (5 bases). The CDR3 runs to 13 residues. V was shortened by 5 bases and J by 9 bases, with 17 bases between the two germline ends. Germline V lookup: CDR1 GTSNPN, CDR2 SVGIG (reference sequence). DNA for the CDR3: TGTGCCTGGTCGGCGGTTCCTGCGGGTGAGCAGTTCTTC. Its protein is CAWSAVPAGEQFF. The full variable domain, in which reference TRBV30 and TRBJ2-1 provide the parts outside the CDR3, is SQTIHQWPATLVQPVGSPLSLECTVEGTSNPNLYWYRQAAGRGLQLLFYSVGIGQISSEVPQNLSASRPQDRQFILSSKKLLLSDSGFYLCAWSAVPAGEQFFGPGTRLTVL.

The V and J genes are TRBV5-1 and TRBJ1-3, with D unresolved. Deletions cut 1 base from V and 0 bases from J, with 8 bases between. Per the germline V gene, CDR1 is SGHRS and CDR2 is YFSETQ. The CDR3 is made up of 15 amino acids. The chain's CDR3 is CASSLYGDSGNTIYF. The CDR3 region has the DNA TGCGCCAGCAGCTTGTATGGGGACTCTGGAAACACCATATATTTT.

The chain links TRBV30 to TRBJ2-6; D unresolved. V was trimmed by 0 bases and J by 2 bases, leaving 11 bases between them. CDR3 size: 16 residues. Germline-derived CDR1 and CDR2 are GTSNPN and SVGIG (reference sequence). The CDR3 DNA reads as TGTGCCTGGAGTGTAGGCAAACTCCCTGGGGCCAACGTCCTGACTTTC. Amino acids: CAWSVGKLPGANVLTF.

The chain employs TRBV6-5 and TRBJ1-4; TRBD1 might be the D (5 bases). This CDR3 comprises 14 residues. The ends were cut back, 5 bases at V and 5 bases at J, with 12 bases in the middle. CDR1 is MNHEY and CDR2 is SVGAGI in the germline V gene. CDR3 in DNA: TGTGCCAGCAGTCGGACAACATCGAATGAAAAACTGTTTTTT. Amino acid sequence: CASSRTTSNEKLFF.

To note about this clone: The junction differs from germline at one of its ends, possibly a read error. V usage is TRBV6-1 and J usage is TRBJ2-1; 11 bases agree with TRBD2. This CDR3 is built from 15 residues. Germline V gives CDR1 MNHNS, CDR2 SASEGT. The CDR3 DNA reads TGTGCCAGCAGCGAAGTGGGTCTAGCGGGAGGCGAGCAGTTCTTC. As protein: CASSEVGLAGGEQFF.

The V gene is TRBV7-9, the J gene TRBJ1-2; TRBD1 might be the D (5 bases). There are 13 residues in the CDR3. Per germline, CDR1 SEHNR and CDR2 FQNEAQ (reference sequence). V dropped 5 bases and J dropped 5 bases, with 12 bases sitting between them. The CDR3 region is CASSPPGSYGYTF. The CDR3 region has the DNA TGTGCCAGCAGCCCCCCAGGGAGTTATGGCTACACCTTC.

The chain uses TRBV6-5 and TRBJ1-2, with D uncertain. Germline values: CDR1 MNHEY, CDR2 SVGAGI. This CDR3 is built from 12 residues. V lost 6 bases, J lost 8 bases, and 13 bases lay in between. Written as DNA, the CDR3 is TGTGCCAGCAGCGCGGGAGGTGGAGGCTACACCTTC. Its translation is CASSAGGGGYTF.

The gene calls are TRBV2 and TRBJ1-2, with 7 bases fitting TRBD1. This CDR3 is 12 amino acids long. Germline assignment: CDR1 SNHLY and CDR2 FYNNEI. V shed 6 bases, J shed 5 bases, and the junction held 3 bases outside the gene matches. DNA of the CDR3: TGTGCCAGCAGGGCAGGGGGATATGGCTACACCTTC. Its translation: CASRAGGYGYTF.

The rearrangement joins TRBV27 to TRBJ2-3, with 11 bases fitting TRBD1. The germline V gene has CDR1 MNHEY and CDR2 SMNVEV (reference sequence). This CDR3 spans 19 amino acids. V was clipped by 3 bases and J by 3 bases; unmatched bases: 14. For the CDR3, the DNA is TGTGCCAGCAGTTTGCTAAAAACGCCCGGGACAGGGGGGACAGATACGCAGTATTTT. It translates to CASSLLKTPGTGGTDTQYF.

This clone was counted a few times. CDR3 amino acids: CASSQDLQPHMNTEAFF. CDR3 coding DNA: TGTGCCAGCAGCCAAGATCTCCAGCCACACATGAACACTGAAGCTTTCTTT. The chain has TRBV4-2 and TRBJ1-1; D unresolved. V lost 0 bases, J lost 0 bases, and 14 bases lay in between. Germline V lookup: CDR1 LGHNA, CDR2 YNFKEQ. The CDR3 totals 17 residues.